The 3 T cell receptor beta chains presented below share a single source sample, sequenced in a study of CD8+CD57+ T cells in acquired aplastic anemia (dated by TCRdb to the late 2010s). Patients chosen for sequencing had shown expansion of CD8+CD57+ cells by flow cytometry. These reads were obtained on an Illumina HiSeq 2000. TCR beta VDJ combination and CDR3 sequence profiling used genomic DNA as the template. TCRdb trimmed public reads at Q25 via fastp, called clones via MiXCR and kept in-frame beta chains. Each CDR3 protein appears once, grouped with its most common genes and DNA. This sample holds around 290,000 distinct CDR3 sequences; approximately 57% were observed only once. The ten largest account for around 1.3% of the sample. Sequenced input: sorted CD4+, CD8+, or CD8+CD57+ T cells (not recorded which) from PBMCs. These receptors were taken from a human donor with aplastic anemia.

The rearrangement uses TRBV30 and TRBJ2-1, with 7 bases aligning to TRBD2. V lost 2 bases and J lost 2; bases outside the gene matches: 6. The CDR3 length is 15 residues. Looked up from germline, CDR1 is GTSNPN and CDR2 is SVGIG (reference sequence). CDR3 protein: CAWSSGGPTYNEQFF. The CDR3 coding sequence is TGTGCCTGGAGTTCGGGGGGTCCTACCTACAATGAGCAGTTCTTC.

This clonotype was counted ten times or more. The chain links TRBV5-1 to TRBJ2-7; D assignment may be TRBD1 or TRBD2 (5 bases each). CDR3 length equals 13 residues. The V gene's germline CDR1 is SGHRS and CDR2 YFSETQ. The ends were cut back, 4 bases at V and 6 bases at J, with 14 bases in the middle. The CDR3 protein is CASSLGGPAEQYF. The CDR3 bases are TGCGCCAGCAGCCTTGGGGGACCGGCCGAGCAGTACTTC.

The CDR3 DNA sequence: TGCAGCGCCCGGACAGATCGGACAGATACGCAGTATTTT. Its translation: CSARTDRTDTQYF. The chain combines TRBV29-1 with TRBJ2-3; D perhaps matches TRBD1 (6 bases). The CDR3 covers 13 residues. The germline V gene encodes CDR1 SQVTM and CDR2 ANQGSEA. Trimming removed 7 bases at V and 3 bases at J, with 14 bases between.